Following are 18 T cell receptor beta chains from one sample sequenced in a study of cytomegalovirus exposure and HLA in healthy donors. The primer mix had 60 Vbeta and 13 Jbeta primers. Sequenced by immunoSEQ multiplex PCR; TCRdb stores in-frame clones only, minus some. The table has 150,000 or so clones, 75% seen once. Sequencing was carried out using PBMCs. The origin of the receptors is a man between 18 and 35 years old in good health and CMV-seropositive.

This chain links TRBV2 with TRBJ2-3; TRBD1 matches 9 bases. The CDR3 covers 15 residues. Germline-derived CDR1 and CDR2 are SNHLY and FYNNEI. The ends lost 6 bases at V and 1 base at J; junction bases unmatched: 5. This chain's CDR3 is CASSRTGVGTDTQYF. Here the CDR3 DNA reads TGTGCCAGCAGCCGGACAGGGGTTGGCACAGATACGCAGTATTTT.

The chain uses TRBV7-6 and TRBJ2-5; TRBD2 might be the D (6 bases). Trimming stripped 0 bases from V and 0 bases from J, with 14 bases between. The CDR3 sequence is 17 residues long. Germline CDR1 reads SGHVS; CDR2 reads FNYEAQ. The CDR3 spells CASSLASPGTYQETQYF. Here the CDR3 DNA reads TGTGCCAGCAGCTTAGCCTCCCCCGGGACTTACCAAGAGACCCAGTACTTC.

The V call is TRBV7-9, the J call TRBJ1-6; 8 positions agree with TRBD1. V was pared by 2 bases and J by 10 bases, with 4 bases of the junction left unmatched. Germline-derived CDR1 and CDR2 are SEHNR and FQNEAQ (reference sequence). This CDR3 has 14 residues. The DNA for the CDR3 is TGTGCCAGCAGCTTATCGGCAGGGGGCTCACCCCTCCACTTT. This translates into CASSLSAGGSPLHF.

The chain has TRBV10-3 and TRBJ1-2; D is uncertain. Germline loops: CDR1 ENHRY, CDR2 SYGVKD. With 2 bases removed from V and 4 bases from J, the gap between germline ends came to 20 bases. The CDR3 extends over 17 amino acids. The CDR3 nucleotides read TGTGCCATCAGTGAGGGGAGTTTACTATTATATGGCTATGGCTACACCTTC. Translation: CAISEGSLLLYGYGYTF.

This clone was observed a few times. This rearrangement joins TRBV11-3 to TRBJ2-7; 8 nucleotides align to TRBD1. The trim removed 0 bases at V and 1 base at J, leaving 5 bases unmatched. This CDR3 has 16 residues. Germline V lookup: CDR1 SGHNT, CDR2 YENEEA. CDR3 amino acids: CASSLEAGGQSYEQYF. CDR3 DNA: TGTGCCAGCAGCTTAGAAGCAGGGGGCCAATCCTACGAGCAGTACTTC.

This clone has a single count. V and J are TRBV27 and TRBJ2-7; D possibly corresponds to TRBD1 (5 bases). Germline loops: CDR1 MNHEY, CDR2 SMNVEV (reference sequence). V was trimmed by 6 bases and J by 6 bases, leaving 18 bases between them. This CDR3 comprises 14 residues. The CDR3 nucleotides are TGTGCCAGCAGAGATTCGACAGCCCTCGGCGAGCAGTACTTC. Translation gives CASRDSTALGEQYF.

The chain employs TRBV28 and TRBJ2-3, with 12 bases that match TRBD2. Germline CDR1 is MDHEN and CDR2 is SYDVKM. Trimming at V came to 5 bases and at J to 2 bases, leaving 2 bases not matched to a gene. This CDR3 is 15 amino acids long. CDR3 region: CASSLAGGSTDTQYF. As DNA, the CDR3 is TGTGCCAGCAGTCTAGCGGGAGGGTCCACAGATACGCAGTATTTT.

Only one count was recorded for this clone. The chain carries TRBV29-1 and TRBJ2-5, with 8 bases that match TRBD1. The germline V gene encodes CDR1 SQVTM and CDR2 ANQGSEA. This CDR3 is built from 14 residues. V gave up 6 bases and J gave up 4 bases; unmatched junction bases: 10. CDR3 in DNA: TGCAGCGTCCCCGGCGCAGGGGGCGTAGAGACCCAGTACTTC. Translated: CSVPGAGGVETQYF.

This clone has only a few counts. V and J are TRBV6-5 and TRBJ1-4, with TRBD1 identical over 8 bases. V gave up 5 bases and J gave up 3 bases; unmatched junction bases: 5. The CDR3 runs to 15 residues. The germline CDR1 and CDR2 sequences are MNHEY and SVGAGI. Here the CDR3 DNA reads TGTGCCAGCAGTAGGGACAGGACCTCTAATGAAAAACTGTTTTTT. Translation gives CASSRDRTSNEKLFF.

The chain couples TRBV27 to TRBJ2-2; perhaps TRBD1 as D (6 bases). With 8 bases removed from V and 2 bases from J, the gap between germline ends came to 15 bases. The germline V gene has CDR1 MNHEY and CDR2 SMNVEV (reference sequence). The CDR3 has 15 residues. The CDR3: CASGRRQANTGELFF. As DNA, the CDR3 is TGTGCCAGCGGCAGGAGACAGGCAAACACCGGGGAGCTGTTTTTT.

The rearrangement links TRBV2 to TRBJ2-3; D may be TRBD2 (6 bases). The V gene's germline CDR1 is SNHLY and CDR2 FYNNEI. The CDR3 extends over 14 amino acids. V lost 1 base, J lost 1 base, and 6 bases lay in between. The CDR3 DNA is TGTGCCAGCAGTGAAGGGGGGGGCACAGATACGCAGTATTTT. It codes for CASSEGGGTDTQYF.

This clone was counted a single time. The rearrangement joins TRBV19 to TRBJ2-5, with TRBD2 matching over 15 bases. Losses at the gene ends were 8 bases for V and 4 bases for J; bases not matched to a gene: 5. Germline loops: CDR1 LNHDA, CDR2 SQIVND (reference sequence). This CDR3 has 15 residues. CDR3 DNA: TGTGCCAGTGGGCCGGGACTAGCGGGAGGAGAGACCCAGTACTTC. Its protein product is CASGPGLAGGETQYF.

The genes are TRBV2 and TRBJ1-5, with TRBD1 matching 12 bases. J lost 7 bases, V lost 5 bases, and 3 bases had no gene match. Germline V gene sequence: CDR1 SNHLY, CDR2 FYNNEI. This CDR3 is built from 14 residues. The CDR3 DNA sequence: TGTGCCAGCAGTTGGGACAGGGGGCGCCAGCCCCAGCATTTT. Translation gives CASSWDRGRQPQHF.

The table lists this clone with a few counts. The chain recombines TRBV30 with TRBJ1-5; 8 nucleotides align to TRBD1. From germline, CDR1 is GTSNPN and CDR2 SVGIG (reference sequence). The V gene end was trimmed by 1 base and the J gene end by 1 base; junction bases not matched to a gene: 9. This CDR3 spans 17 amino acids. The CDR3 nucleotides are TGTGCCTGGAGTGCCAACAGGGGGATGGGGAGCAATCAGCCCCAGCATTTT. This gives the protein CAWSANRGMGSNQPQHF. The full variable domain, with the rest looked up from reference TRBV30 and TRBJ1-5, is SQTIHQWPATLVQPVGSPLSLECTVEGTSNPNLYWYRQAAGRGLQLLFYSVGIGQISSEVPQNLSASRPQDRQFILSSKKLLLSDSGFYLCAWSANRGMGSNQPQHFGDGTRLSIL.

The chain couples TRBV18 to TRBJ2-1; 11 bases match TRBD2. J gave up 3 bases and V 0 bases, and 7 bases lay outside the gene matches. CDR3 length: 18 amino acids. Germline values: CDR1 KGHSH, CDR2 LQKENI. The CDR3 nucleotides are TGTGCCAGCTCACCACCAATCATAGCGGGAGGGCGCTACAATGAGCAGTTCTTC. Encoded protein: CASSPPIIAGGRYNEQFF.

The V gene is TRBV25-1, the J gene TRBJ2-5, with D possibly matching TRBD2 (6 bases). Matching the DNA end better, TRBJ2-7 makes the J call doubtful. The CDR3 sequence is 13 residues long. Per the germline V gene, CDR1 is MGHDK and CDR2 is SYGVNS. The CDR3 here is CASSVRDLGEQYF. In nucleotides, the CDR3 is TGTGCCAGCAGTGTCCGGGACTTGGGCGAGCAGTACTTC.

This clone was seen only a few times. V usage is TRBV15 and J usage is TRBJ2-3, with a tentative D call TRBD2 (6 bases). Trimming took 6 bases from V and 6 from J, leaving 19 bases between them. The germline gives CDR1 LNHNV, CDR2 YYDKDF (reference sequence). The CDR3 runs 15 residues. CDR3: CATSQSGGRTDTQYF. DNA for the CDR3: TGTGCCACCAGTCAATCTGGGGGGAGGACCGATACGCAGTATTTT.

V gene TRBV5-1 combines with J gene TRBJ2-7, with a weak D call TRBD2 (5 bases). The length of the CDR3 is 17 residues. Germline-derived CDR1 and CDR2 are SGHRS and YFSETQ. The V and J ends lost 2 bases and 0 bases respectively, with 18 bases between them. CDR3 nucleotides: TGCGCCAGCAGCTTCATGCCTATGAGGGAGTACTCCTACGAGCAGTACTTC. Residues: CASSFMPMREYSYEQYF.